This T cell receptor (beta chain) was retrieved from a study of CD8 T cells in ankylosing spondylitis. Broader study findings: Disease-linked clones were CD8+ and relatively rare in peripheral blood. Blood from ankylosing spondylitis patients appeared to carry a characteristic roughly eight-variant TCR beta motif.

With molecular barcodes, quantitative 5'-RACE was used to make the TCR beta libraries. TCRdb analysed the 5' RACE reads with MiXCR anew, one entry per CDR3 protein. The sample comprises around 90,000 distinct CDR3 sequences, around 26% of which are singletons, and about 60% rests with the top ten. As to this clonotype: Antigen specificity is unknown.

Germline V gene sequence: CDR1 WSHSY, CDR2 SAAADI. With 6 bases removed from V and 3 bases from J, the gap between germline ends came to 6 bases. The CDR3 is made up of 11 amino acids. V and J are TRBV10-2 and TRBJ2-7; no reliable D call. The TCR was taken from a male donor with ankylosing spondylitis or in good health (not recorded which). Sequencing was performed on blood, either unsorted or a sorted T cell fraction (not recorded which). The CDR3 loop is CASRDYYEQYF. CDR3 DNA: TGCGCCAGCAGGGATTACTACGAGCAGTACTTC.